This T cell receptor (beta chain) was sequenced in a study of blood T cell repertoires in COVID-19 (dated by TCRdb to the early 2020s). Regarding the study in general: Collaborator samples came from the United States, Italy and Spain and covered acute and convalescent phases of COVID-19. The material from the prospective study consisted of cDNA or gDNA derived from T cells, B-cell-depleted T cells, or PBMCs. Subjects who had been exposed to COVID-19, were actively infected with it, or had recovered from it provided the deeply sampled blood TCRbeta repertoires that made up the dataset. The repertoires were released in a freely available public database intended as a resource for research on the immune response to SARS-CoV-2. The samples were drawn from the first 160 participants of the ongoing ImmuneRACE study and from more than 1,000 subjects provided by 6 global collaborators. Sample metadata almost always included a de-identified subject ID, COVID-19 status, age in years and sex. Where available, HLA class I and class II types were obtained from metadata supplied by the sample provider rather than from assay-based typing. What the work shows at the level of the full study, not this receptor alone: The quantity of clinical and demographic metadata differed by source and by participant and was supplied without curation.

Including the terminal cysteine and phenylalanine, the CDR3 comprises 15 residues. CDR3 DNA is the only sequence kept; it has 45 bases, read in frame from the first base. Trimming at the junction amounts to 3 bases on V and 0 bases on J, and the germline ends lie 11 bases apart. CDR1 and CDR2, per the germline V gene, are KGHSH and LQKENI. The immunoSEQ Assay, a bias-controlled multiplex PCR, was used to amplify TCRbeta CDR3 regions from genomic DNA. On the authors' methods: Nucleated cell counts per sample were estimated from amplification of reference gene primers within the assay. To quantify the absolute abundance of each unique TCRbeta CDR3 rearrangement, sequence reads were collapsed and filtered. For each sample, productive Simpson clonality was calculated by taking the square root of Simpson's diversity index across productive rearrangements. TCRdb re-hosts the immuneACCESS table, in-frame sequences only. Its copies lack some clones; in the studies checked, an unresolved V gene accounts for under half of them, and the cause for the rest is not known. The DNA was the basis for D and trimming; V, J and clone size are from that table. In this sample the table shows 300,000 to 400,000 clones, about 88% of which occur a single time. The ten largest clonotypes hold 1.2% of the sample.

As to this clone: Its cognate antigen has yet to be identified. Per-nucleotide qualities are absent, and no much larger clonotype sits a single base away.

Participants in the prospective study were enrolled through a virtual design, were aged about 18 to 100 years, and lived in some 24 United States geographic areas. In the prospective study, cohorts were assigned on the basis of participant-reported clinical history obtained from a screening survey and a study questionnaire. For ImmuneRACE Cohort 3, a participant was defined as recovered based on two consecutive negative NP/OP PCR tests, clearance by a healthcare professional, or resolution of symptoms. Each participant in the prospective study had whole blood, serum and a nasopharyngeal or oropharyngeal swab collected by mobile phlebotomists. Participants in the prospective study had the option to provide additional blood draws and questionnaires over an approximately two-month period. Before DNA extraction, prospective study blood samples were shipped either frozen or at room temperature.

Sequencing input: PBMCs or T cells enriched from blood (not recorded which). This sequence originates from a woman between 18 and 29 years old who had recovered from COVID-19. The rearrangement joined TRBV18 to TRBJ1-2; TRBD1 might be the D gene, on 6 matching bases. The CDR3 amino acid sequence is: CASSPWTEANYGYTF. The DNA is TGTGCCAGCTCACCCTGGACAGAAGCTAACTATGGCTACACCTTC. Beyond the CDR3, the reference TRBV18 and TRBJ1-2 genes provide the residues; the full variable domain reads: NAGVMQNPRHLVRRRGQEARLRCSPMKGHSHVYWYRQLPEEGLKFMVYLQKENIIDESGMPKERFSAEFPKEGPSILRIQQVVRGDSAAYFCASSPWTEANYGYTFGSGTRLTVV.